The 11 T cell receptor beta chains in this list originate from one sample, sequenced in a study of tumor-infiltrating lymphocytes in primary liver carcinoma. Starting material for RNA and DNA co-extraction consisted of about 17-30 mg of unsorted bulk tissue. TCR beta cDNA was made from 450 to 600 ng total RNA with a constant-region primer. What produced the TCR beta libraries was three nested multiplex PCR rounds using slightly modified ARM-PCR. The opening two PCR rounds, about 11 cycles each, paired TRBV1-TRBV30 forward primers with a C-beta reverse primer. A single record per CDR3 protein comes from TCRdb applying MiXCR to the multiplex PCR reads. The data hold 40,000 to 60,000 distinct CDR3 sequences, with 55% to 75% observed a single time. Input material: liver tumor tissue from sampling region 5. This sample's subset: tumor region T5, tumor centre. The receptors originated from a man between 35 and 55 years old with primary liver carcinoma and hepatitis B virus infection.

Note on this clonotype: This could be a read error, since a much larger clone is one nucleotide away. The chain employs TRBV2 and TRBJ2-7, with 11 bases fitting TRBD1. This CDR3 is 14 amino acids long. The germline V gene has CDR1 SNHLY and CDR2 FYNNEI. Written as DNA, the CDR3 is TGTGCCAGCGGACAGGGGGCGATCTCCTACGATCAGTACTTC. Protein sequence: CASGQGAISYDQYF.

Comments on this clonotype: Being one base from a much bigger clone, this may be a read error. This rearrangement joins TRBV6-1 to TRBJ2-4; 10 bases fit TRBD1. After removal of 10 bases from V and 6 bases from J, the junction contained 15 bases not matched to a gene. Germline V gene data show CDR1 as MNHNS and CDR2 as SASEGT. The CDR3 totals 16 residues. In nucleotides, the CDR3 is TGTGCCAACAGCCCGGACCGGGACAGGGGAATAAACATTCAGTACTTC. It specifies CANSPDRDRGINIQYF.

This clonotype was detected only once. Compared with germline, one end of the junction differs, possibly owing to a read error. This rearrangement joins TRBV12-3 or TRBV12-4 to TRBJ2-5; TRBD1 might be the D (5 bases). The CDR3 has 13 amino acids. The CDR3 loop reads CVSSLDTQETQYF. The DNA of the CDR3 is TGTGTCAGCAGCCTGGACACCCAAGAGACCCAGTACTTC.

Note on this clonotype: A junction boundary mismatches the germline segment, possibly from a read error. J is TRBJ2-2 and V is TRBV10-3; D tentatively reads TRBD1 or TRBD2 (5 bases each). Per the germline V gene, CDR1 is ENHRY and CDR2 is SYGVKD. The CDR3 has 14 residues. CDR3: CTISIQRGPGELLF. CDR3 coding DNA: TGTACCATCAGTATACAGAGGGGCCCCGGGGAGCTGCTTTTT.

This clonotype has just a few counts. The chain recombines TRBV28 with TRBJ2-7, with D maybe TRBD2 (6 bases). Germline values: CDR1 MDHEN, CDR2 SYDVKM. The germline V and J ends were trimmed by 7 bases and 2 bases, with 12 bases remaining between them. This CDR3 contains 13 residues. The CDR3 DNA reads as TGTGCCAGCAATCAAGCGGGCGCCTACGAGCAGTACTTC. Its protein is CASNQAGAYEQYF.

This clonotype has a count of ten or more. The V call is TRBV29-1, the J call TRBJ2-5; possible D gene TRBD1, 6 bases. From germline, CDR1 is SQVTM and CDR2 ANQGSEA. CDR3 length equals 15 residues. Trimming took off 6 bases at V and 5 bases at J, with 22 bases between the two ends. The CDR3 nucleotides are TGCAGCGTGGCCTCTTGGGACAAAACCGGGGAGACCCAGTACTTC. Residues: CSVASWDKTGETQYF.

For this clonotype: A much larger clone is a single base away; this may be a read error. The J gene is TRBJ2-1, the V gene TRBV7-9; D unresolved. This CDR3 region has 15 residues. Germline V gene sequence: CDR1 SEHNR, CDR2 FQNEAQ (reference sequence). CDR3 amino acids: CDSSLELAVDNEQFF. In DNA form, the CDR3 reads TGTGACAGCAGCTTAGAGCTGGCGGTAGACAATGAGCAGTTCTTC.

This clonotype was observed once. One junction end does not reproduce the germline sequence, and a read error may be involved. This sequence joins TRBV29-1 and TRBJ2-7, with 8 positions matching TRBD2. The germline CDR1 and CDR2 sequences are SQVTM and ANQGSEA. CDR3 length: 16 amino acids. In DNA form, the CDR3 reads TGCAGCGTTTCTCCCAATCTAGCGGGTAAAGTGTACGAGCAGTATTTC. The encoded protein is CSVSPNLAGKVYEQYF.

This clonotype was found many times. The chain joins TRBV6-5 to TRBJ2-7, with 7 bases aligning to TRBD1. V dropped 2 bases and J dropped 2; count of bases not matched to a gene: 3. This CDR3 comprises 14 residues. CDR1 and CDR2 (germline): MNHEY, SVGAGI. CDR3 sequence (DNA): TGTGCCAGCAGTTACGGTCAGGGGGCCTACGAGCAGTACTTC. Its translation is CASSYGQGAYEQYF.

By share, this clonotype counts as medium-sized. The chain joins TRBV11-2 to TRBJ1-3, with no clear D. The germline CDR1 and CDR2 sequences are SGHAT and FQNNGV. Trimming removed 3 bases at V and 0 bases at J, with 12 bases between. This CDR3 has 16 residues. The CDR3 loop is CASSFTNGDSGNTIYF. The CDR3 region has the DNA TGTGCCAGCAGCTTTACTAACGGAGACTCTGGAAACACCATATATTTT.

As for this clonotype: A much more abundant neighbour one base away suggests this may be a read error. This CDR3 is missing its conserved last phenylalanine or tryptophan, likely due to a read error. The chain has TRBV10-3 and TRBJ2-1, with D maybe TRBD2 (5 bases). In germline, CDR1 is ENHRY, CDR2 SYGVKD. Trimming took off 5 bases at V and 8 bases at J, with 13 bases between the two ends. This CDR3 comprises 13 residues. In DNA form, the CDR3 reads TGTGCCATCAGTCAAGCGGAAGGGTATGAGCAGTTCTGC. It is translated as CAISQAEGYEQFC.